Detailed here is one T cell receptor beta chain. This sample is drawn from a study of blood T cell repertoires in COVID-19. Background on the study: Some COVID-19 samples were acute and others convalescent; all came from the United States, Italy and Spain. The cDNA or gDNA used as material had been derived from T cells, B-cell-depleted T cells, or PBMCs.

As processed by the authors: Estimation of nucleated cell counts relied on the amplification of reference gene primers. Some clones are missing from TCRdb's copy, which holds only in-frame ones; the method was immunoSEQ multiplex PCR. That table furnishes V, J and clone size, whereas the DNA furnished D and trimming. The profile covers about 190,000 clones, with over 75% appearing a single time and approximately 13% taken by the ten largest. CDR1 is LGHDT, CDR2 YNNKEL, per germline (reference sequence). The V gene lost 1 base and the J gene lost 6 bases, with 16 bases spanning the gap. The CDR3 spans 16 residues.

The specimen sequenced was peripheral blood. The chain recombines TRBV3-1 (or the pseudogene TRBV3-2) with TRBJ2-1; tentative D call: TRBD1 (5 bases). This receptor was taken from a man over 45 who had recovered from COVID-19. CDR3 nucleotides: TGTGCCAGCAGCCAAGCTCCAGGGTGGCCTACCAATGAGCAGTTCTTC. Amino acids: CASSQAPGWPTNEQFF.